The 15 T cell receptor beta chains below come from one sample, sequenced in a study of OX40 agonist ivuxolimab in advanced cancers. The method was immunoSEQ multiplex PCR; TCRdb's version includes in-frame clones alone and lacks a portion of them. The sample consists of under 95,000 clones, about 93% of them appearing once. Source: CD4+ or CD8+ T cells sorted from blood, taken in a trial of the OX40 agonist ivuxolimab. The source is an adult with an advanced solid tumor such as melanoma, head and neck, liver or kidney cancer.

The CDR3, as DNA: TGTGCCAGCAGCTTGGACAGGCCGCTCTACGAGCAGTACTTC. This encodes CASSLDRPLYEQYF. The chain links TRBV5-5 to TRBJ2-7; a possible D gene is TRBD1 (5 bases). V lost 0 bases and J lost 3, with 10 bases in between. Germline-derived CDR1 and CDR2 are SGHKS and YYEKEE (reference sequence). The CDR3 covers 14 residues.

The genes are TRBV6-5 and TRBJ1-5; perhaps TRBD1 as D (5 bases). This CDR3 has 13 amino acids. V was clipped by 7 bases and J by 6 bases, with 13 bases between them. From germline, CDR1 is MNHEY and CDR2 SVGAGI. CDR3 DNA: TGTGCCAGCACCCCAGGGTGGGGTCAGCCCCAGCATTTT. Translation gives CASTPGWGQPQHF.

The chain has TRBV19 and TRBJ1-3; D may be TRBD1 (5 bases). The V gene lost 7 bases and the J gene lost 4 bases, with 11 bases spanning the gap. CDR1 LNHDA and CDR2 SQIVND come from the germline V gene (reference sequence). This CDR3 is 13 amino acids long. CDR3 DNA: TGTGCCAGTACCCCGGGGGTAGGAAACACCATATATTTT. Its translation is CASTPGVGNTIYF.

The chain is built from TRBV6-6 and TRBJ1-1, with no clear D. Between the trimmed V and J ends, which lost 5 bases and 4 bases, there was a span of 8 bases. CDR1 is MNHNY and CDR2 is SVGAGI in the germline V gene (reference sequence). This CDR3 contains 12 residues. CDR3 nucleotide sequence: TGTGCCAGCAGTCCGAATCCCACTGAAGCTTTCTTT. It specifies CASSPNPTEAFF.

The chain has TRBV6-5 and TRBJ2-2; a possible D gene is TRBD1 (6 bases). This CDR3 is built from 15 residues. V was pared by 5 bases and J by 6 bases, with 16 bases between. From germline, CDR1 is MNHEY and CDR2 SVGAGI. Here the CDR3 DNA reads TGTGCCAGCAGTGCCTTACAGGGAGCGGCCGGGGAGCTGTTTTTT. Translated, it gives CASSALQGAAGELFF.

The chain is built from TRBV9 and TRBJ1-1; 8 bases agree with TRBD1. Losses at the gene ends were 2 bases for V and 1 base for J; bases not matched to a gene: 4. CDR1 is SGDLS, CDR2 YYNGEE, per germline. This CDR3 contains 15 residues. The CDR3 protein is CASSVPGTGNTEAFF. The DNA of the CDR3 is TGTGCCAGCAGCGTTCCCGGGACAGGGAACACTGAAGCTTTCTTT.

This sequence joins TRBV27 and TRBJ2-3; TRBD2 matches 7 bases. CDR1 is MNHEY and CDR2 is SMNVEV in the germline V gene (reference sequence). The CDR3 has 18 residues. The ends lost 7 bases at V and 2 bases at J; junction bases unmatched: 18. CDR3 DNA sequence: TGTGCCAGCACCAAGAGCCCCCCTCTAGCGGCACCCACAGATACGCAGTATTTT. Translating gives CASTKSPPLAAPTDTQYF.

The rearrangement joins TRBV27 to TRBJ1-1; TRBD1 matches 11 bases. V dropped 5 bases and J dropped 5; count of bases not matched to a gene: 7. The CDR3 runs 15 residues. In germline, CDR1 is MNHEY, CDR2 SMNVEV (reference sequence). The DNA for the CDR3 is TGTGCCAGCAGTCCGGGACAGGGGGTGGGGACTGAAGCTTTCTTT. It yields the protein CASSPGQGVGTEAFF.

CDR3 nucleotides: TGTGCCAGCAGCTGGGGGACAGGGAGACATGAGCAGTTCTTC. This encodes CASSWGTGRHEQFF. The chain carries TRBV11-2 and TRBJ2-1; 9 bases fit TRBD1. V trimming: 4 bases; J trimming: 8 bases; junction bases outside the gene matches: 6. This CDR3 has 14 residues. CDR1 SGHAT and CDR2 FQNNGV come from the germline V gene.

This chain joins TRBV7-6 and TRBJ2-5; TRBD2 matches 15 bases. The CDR3 totals 16 residues. V lost 5 bases and J lost 5; bases outside the gene matches: 6. Germline CDR1 SGHVS, CDR2 FNYEAQ. The CDR3 loop is CASSPWTSGGVETQYF. The CDR3 bases are TGTGCCAGCAGCCCATGGACTAGCGGGGGGGTGGAGACCCAGTACTTC.

The chain is built from TRBV5-5 and TRBJ1-1; 7 bases match TRBD1. Germline-derived CDR1 and CDR2 are SGHKS and YYEKEE (reference sequence). This CDR3 has 13 residues. With V trimmed by 0 bases and J by 9 bases, 5 bases remained unmatched. The CDR3 reads CASSLGRQGKAFF. The CDR3 coding sequence is TGTGCCAGCAGCTTGGGGCGACAGGGCAAAGCTTTCTTT.

The gene calls are TRBV2 and TRBJ1-1, with D unresolved. This CDR3 has 14 amino acids. V shed 3 bases and J shed 4 bases, with 12 bases lying between them. Germline V lookup: CDR1 SNHLY, CDR2 FYNNEI. The DNA for the CDR3 is TGTGCCAGCAGTGACGCCAGGATGAGCACTGAAGCTTTCTTT. Translating gives CASSDARMSTEAFF.

The chain couples TRBV27 to TRBJ1-5; D unresolved. Germline V gene sequence: CDR1 MNHEY, CDR2 SMNVEV (reference sequence). This CDR3 is built from 15 residues. V was shortened by 3 bases and J by 0 bases, with 9 bases between the two germline ends. The CDR3 sequence is CASSFTGYSNQPQHF. As DNA, the CDR3 is TGTGCCAGCAGTTTTACGGGGTATAGCAATCAGCCCCAGCATTTT.

This sequence joins TRBV5-6 and TRBJ1-1; D unclear. This CDR3 contains 14 residues. Looked up from germline, CDR1 is SGHDT and CDR2 is YYEEEE. With 0 bases removed from V and 3 bases from J, the gap between germline ends came to 9 bases. CDR3 region: CASSLAGRDTEAFF. The CDR3 DNA is TGTGCCAGCAGCTTGGCGGGAAGGGACACTGAAGCTTTCTTT.

The J gene is TRBJ1-5, the V gene TRBV27, with a possible D match to TRBD1 (5 bases). The CDR3 loop spans 14 amino acids. V was cut by 4 bases and J by 5 bases, with 12 bases left in between. CDR1 is MNHEY, CDR2 SMNVEV, per germline (reference sequence). This CDR3 reads CASSSRQQDQPQHF. The CDR3 nucleotides are TGTGCCAGCAGTTCTAGACAGCAGGATCAGCCCCAGCATTTT.